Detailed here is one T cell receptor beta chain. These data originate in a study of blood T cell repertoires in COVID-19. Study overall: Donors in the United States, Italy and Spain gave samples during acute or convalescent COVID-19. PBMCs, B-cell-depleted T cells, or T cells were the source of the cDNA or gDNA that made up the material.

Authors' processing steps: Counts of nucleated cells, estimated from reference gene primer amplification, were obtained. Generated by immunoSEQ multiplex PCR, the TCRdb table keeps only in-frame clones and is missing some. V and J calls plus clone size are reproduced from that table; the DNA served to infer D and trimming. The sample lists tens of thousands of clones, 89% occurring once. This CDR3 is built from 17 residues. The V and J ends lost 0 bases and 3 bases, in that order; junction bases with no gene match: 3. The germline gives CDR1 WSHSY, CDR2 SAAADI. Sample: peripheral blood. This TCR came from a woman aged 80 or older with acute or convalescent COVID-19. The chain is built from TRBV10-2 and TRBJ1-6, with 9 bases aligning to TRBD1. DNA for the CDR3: TGCGCCAGCAGTGAGTCGGGGACAGGGATCTATAATTCACCCCTCCACTTT. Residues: CASSESGTGIYNSPLHF.